The entry below gives a single TCR beta chain sequence along with its context. What it binds is not known. V shed 6 bases and J 2 bases; nucleotides not matched to a gene: 8. The germline V gene encodes CDR1 MRHNA and CDR2 SNTAGT. This CDR3 contains 15 residues. This sample was included in a study of T cells in localized non-small cell lung cancer. Broader study findings: Clonality peaked in uninvolved adjacent lung rather than tumor.

The assay was immunoSEQ multiplex PCR, and TCRdb's table has in-frame clones only and misses some. The data contain about 15,000 clones, approximately 85% of them singletons. The specimen was peripheral blood, collected before any cancer treatment. The chain links TRBV6-4 to TRBJ2-3; TRBD2 agrees at 7 bases. The receptor comes from a woman aged 35 to 70 with stage I lung adenocarcinoma. The CDR3 nucleotides read TGTGCCAGCAGGCAGGGAGGGAGGACCACAGATACGCAGTATTTT. Residues: CASRQGGRTTDTQYF.